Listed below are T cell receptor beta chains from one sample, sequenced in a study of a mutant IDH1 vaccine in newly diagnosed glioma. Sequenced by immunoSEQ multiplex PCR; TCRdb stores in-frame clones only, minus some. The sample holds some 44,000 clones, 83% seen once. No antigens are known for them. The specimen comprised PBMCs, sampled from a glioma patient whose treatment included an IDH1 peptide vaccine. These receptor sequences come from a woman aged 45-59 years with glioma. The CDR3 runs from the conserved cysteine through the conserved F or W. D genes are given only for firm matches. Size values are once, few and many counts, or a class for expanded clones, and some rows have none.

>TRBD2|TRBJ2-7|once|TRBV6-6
TGTGCCAGCAGTGGGACTAGCGGCTCCTACGAGCAGTACTTC
CASSGTSGSYEQYF
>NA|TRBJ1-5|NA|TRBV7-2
TGTGCCAGCAGCGACACAGGTTCTCTTTTGCAGCCCCAGCATTTT
CASSDTGSLLQPQHF
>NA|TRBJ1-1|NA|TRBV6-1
TGTGCCAGCAGTGCGCGGCAGACGGGAACTGAAGCTTTCTTT
CASSARQTGTEAFF
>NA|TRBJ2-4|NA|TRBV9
TGTGCCAGCAGCGTAGCGCCGGGACCACAACGGGACATTCAGTACTTC
CASSVAPGPQRDIQYF
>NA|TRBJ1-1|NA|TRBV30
TGTGCCTGGAGACTATTATTGAACACTGAAGCTTTCTTT
CAWRLLLNTEAFF
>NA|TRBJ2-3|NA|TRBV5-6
TGTGCCAGCAGCTTTGGGCCACGGGATACGCAGTATTTT
CASSFGPRDTQYF
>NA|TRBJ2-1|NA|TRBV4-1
TGCGCCAGCAGCCAAGATTTTGCGGGGGCCGGGAATGAGCAGTTCTTC
CASSQDFAGAGNEQFF
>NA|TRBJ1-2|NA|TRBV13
TGTGCCAGCAGCTTAGAGTCTGGGAGGGATCGGGGCTATGGCTACACCTTC
CASSLESGRDRGYGYTF
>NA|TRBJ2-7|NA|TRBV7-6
TGTGCCAGCAGCTTGCCGGGACTCACCTACGAGCAGTACTTC
CASSLPGLTYEQYF
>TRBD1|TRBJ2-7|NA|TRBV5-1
TGCGCCAGCAGCCCCCGTGGGGACAGGGCATCCTACGAGCAGTACTTC
CASSPRGDRASYEQYF
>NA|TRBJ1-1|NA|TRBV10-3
TGTGCCATCAGTGTTGGGAACACTGAAGCTTTCTTT
CAISVGNTEAFF
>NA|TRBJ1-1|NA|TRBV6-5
TGTGCCAGCAGTTACCAGGAAAGGGCTGAAGCTTTCTTT
CASSYQERAEAFF
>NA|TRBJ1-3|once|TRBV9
TGTGCCAGCAGCGTCAGGGGAGGAAACACCATATATTTT
CASSVRGGNTIYF
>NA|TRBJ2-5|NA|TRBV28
TGTGCCAGCAGTGACGTGAACCAAGAGACCCAGTACTTC
CASSDVNQETQYF
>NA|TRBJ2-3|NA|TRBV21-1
TGTGCCAGCAGCAAAATCATTGACGGTCGGGGCACAGATACGCAGTATTTT
CASSKIIDGRGTDTQYF
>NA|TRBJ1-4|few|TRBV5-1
TGCGCCAGCAGCTTGGCCCCACAGGGCGGGAAGGAAAAACTGTTTTTT
CASSLAPQGGKEKLFF
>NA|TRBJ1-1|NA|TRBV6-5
TGTGCCTCCACTAGGGGAATGGGCACTGAAGCTTTCTTT
CASTRGMGTEAFF
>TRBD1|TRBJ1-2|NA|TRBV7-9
TGTGCCAGCAGTTACACGGGGACAGACTATGGCTACACCTTC
CASSYTGTDYGYTF
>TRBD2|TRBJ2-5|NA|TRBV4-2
TGTGCCAGCAGCCAACGAGGGGCGGGGGGGGAGACCCAGTACTTC
CASSQRGAGGETQYF
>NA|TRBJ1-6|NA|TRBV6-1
TGTGCCAGCAGGAGGGGCGGGGATTCACCCCTCCACTTT
CASRRGGDSPLHF
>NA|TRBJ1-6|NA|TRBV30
TGTGCCTGGAGTGTGGCAGGGAGCTCCTATAATTCACCCCTCCACTTT
CAWSVAGSSYNSPLHF
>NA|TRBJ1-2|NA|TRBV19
TGTGCCAGTCTTCCCGAGCGGGGCGCCTTTTATGGCTACACCTTC
CASLPERGAFYGYTF
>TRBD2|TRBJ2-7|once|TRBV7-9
TGTGCCAGCAGCTTAAGTCTAGCGGGGGGTATCTACGAGCAGTACTTC
CASSLSLAGGIYEQYF
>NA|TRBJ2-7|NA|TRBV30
TGTGCCTGGAGTGTACTGTCGGGGTCTCACGAGCAGTACTTC
CAWSVLSGSHEQYF
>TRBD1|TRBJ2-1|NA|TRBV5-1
TGCGCCAGCAGCACCGACAGGGGCCCCTACAATGAGCAGTTCTTC
CASSTDRGPYNEQFF
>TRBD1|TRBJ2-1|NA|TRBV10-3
TGTGCCACTGGACAGGGTATGCTGGGGAATGAGCAGTTCTTC
CATGQGMLGNEQFF
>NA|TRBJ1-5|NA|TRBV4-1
TGCGCCAGCAGCCAAAGTATGGGGGTATCCAATCAGCCCCAGCATTTT
CASSQSMGVSNQPQHF
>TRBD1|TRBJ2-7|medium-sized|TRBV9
TGTGCCAGCAGCACCATGGACAGGGGGGTGAACGAGCAGTACTTC
CASSTMDRGVNEQYF
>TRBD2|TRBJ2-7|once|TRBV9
TGTGCCAGCAGCGGTAGCGGGGGGGCCGGCTACGAGCAGTACTTC
CASSGSGGAGYEQYF
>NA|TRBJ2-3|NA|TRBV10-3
TGTGCCATCAGTGAGTCTTTTGCGGCGGATACGCAGTATTTT
CAISESFAADTQYF
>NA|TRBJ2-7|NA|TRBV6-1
TGTGCCAGCAGTGGTTACCCACCCGAGCAGTACTTC
CASSGYPPEQYF
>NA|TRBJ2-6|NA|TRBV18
TGTGCCAGCTCCCACTCTGGGGCCAACGTCCTGACTTTC
CASSHSGANVLTF
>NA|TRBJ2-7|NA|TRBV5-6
TGTGCCAGCAGCTTGGGGCGGAAGAACGAGCAGTACTTC
CASSLGRKNEQYF